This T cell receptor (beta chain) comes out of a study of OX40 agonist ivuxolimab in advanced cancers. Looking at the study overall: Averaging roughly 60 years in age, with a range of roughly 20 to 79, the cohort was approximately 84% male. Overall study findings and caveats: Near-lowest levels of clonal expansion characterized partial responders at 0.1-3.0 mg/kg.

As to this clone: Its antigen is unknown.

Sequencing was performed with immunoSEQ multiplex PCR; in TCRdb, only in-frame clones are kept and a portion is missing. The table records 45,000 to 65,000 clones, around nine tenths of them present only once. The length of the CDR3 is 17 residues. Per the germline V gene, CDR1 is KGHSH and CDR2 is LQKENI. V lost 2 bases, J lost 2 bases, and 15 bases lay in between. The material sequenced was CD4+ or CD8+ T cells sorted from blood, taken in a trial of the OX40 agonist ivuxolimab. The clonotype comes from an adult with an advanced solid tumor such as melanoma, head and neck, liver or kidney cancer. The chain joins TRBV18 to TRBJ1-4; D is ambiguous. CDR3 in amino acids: CASSPANADGTNEKLFF. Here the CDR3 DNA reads TGTGCCAGCTCACCAGCCAATGCCGACGGGACTAATGAAAAACTGTTTTTT.